This entry concerns a single T cell receptor beta chain. The missing CDR3 end, 3 residues past where the read stops, is filled in from the germline J gene. Using immunoSEQ multiplex PCR, the repertoire was profiled, and TCRdb retains in-frame clones only, with some absent. The sample includes 30,000 or so clones. These data come from a study of Tregs in tolerant kidney transplant recipients. Germline CDR1 reads SEHNR; CDR2 reads FQNEAQ (reference sequence). The ends were cut back, 1 base at V and 0 bases at J, with 7 bases in the middle. The CDR3 has 15 residues. The V and J genes are TRBV7-9 and TRBJ1-5; tentatively, D is TRBD1 (5 bases). The source of this sequence is a human donor who received a combined kidney and bone marrow transplant. The sequencing used CD8+ T cells from blood, collected before the transplant. CDR3 DNA (partial): TGTGCCAGCAGCTTAGAAGGGGTTAGCAATCAGCCC. Its protein product is CASSLEGVSNQP. The CDR3 as a whole reads CASSLEGVSNQPQHF. The whole variable domain, remainder taken from reference TRBV7-9 and TRBJ1-5, is DTGVSQNPRHKITKRGQNVTFRCDPISEHNRLYWYRQTLGQGPEFLTYFQNEAQLEKSRLLSDRFSAERPKGSFSTLEIQRTEQGDSAMYLCASSLEGVSNQPQHFGDGTRLSIL.